This is a list of T cell receptor beta chains from one sample in a study of a mutant IDH1 vaccine in newly diagnosed glioma. Clones were read by immunoSEQ multiplex PCR, and TCRdb kept only the in-frame ones, dropping some. The profile shows about 100,000 clones, roughly 78% of them singletons. The sequencing used PBMCs, collected from a glioma patient treated with radiotherapy, temozolomide or both. The receptor set was obtained from a man aged 35 to 55 with glioma. Each CDR3 is given with its conserved first and last residue. D genes are given only for firm matches. A row's size may be missing; if present it is once, few, many or a size class.

D: TRBD2; J: TRBJ2-7; size: -; V: TRBV2; CDR3: CASTESLAANYEQYF; DNA: TGTGCCAGCACCGAAAGTCTAGCGGCTAACTACGAGCAGTACTTC
D: -; J: TRBJ2-7; size: -; V: TRBV4-1; CDR3: CASTPRAKDDYEQYF; DNA: TGCGCCAGCACCCCGAGGGCCAAAGACGACTACGAGCAGTACTTC
D: -; J: TRBJ1-5; size: -; V: TRBV10-3; CDR3: CAISPVGNQPQHF; DNA: TGTGCCATCAGTCCGGTTGGCAATCAGCCCCAGCATTTT
D: TRBD1; J: TRBJ1-2; size: -; V: TRBV6-6; CDR3: CASSYHPGGAYGYTF; DNA: TGTGCCAGCAGTTACCATCCAGGGGGGGCCTATGGCTACACCTTC
D: -; J: TRBJ2-3; size: -; V: TRBV10-3; CDR3: CAISENTDTQYF; DNA: TGTGCCATCAGTGAAAACACAGATACGCAGTATTTT
D: TRBD2; J: TRBJ2-1; size: -; V: TRBV13; CDR3: CASSPRTSVDNEQFF; DNA: TGTGCCAGCAGCCCTAGGACTAGCGTTGACAATGAGCAGTTCTTC
D: -; J: TRBJ1-1; size: few; V: TRBV29-1; CDR3: CSYRVNTEAFF; DNA: TGCAGCTACAGGGTGAACACTGAAGCTTTCTTT
D: -; J: TRBJ2-1; size: -; V: TRBV5-4; CDR3: CASSSTPSSVNEQFF; DNA: TGTGCCAGCAGCTCGACTCCTTCTAGCGTCAATGAGCAGTTCTTC
D: TRBD1; J: TRBJ1-1; size: -; V: TRBV4-3; CDR3: CASSQRQEAGGAFF; DNA: TGCGCCAGCAGCCAAAGACAGGAGGCAGGGGGGGCTTTCTTT
D: -; J: TRBJ2-3; size: -; V: TRBV7-9; CDR3: CASSQSSTDTQYF; DNA: TGTGCCAGCAGCCAGTCTAGCACAGATACGCAGTATTTT
D: TRBD2; J: TRBJ2-7; size: once; V: TRBV9; CDR3: CASSSGTSGIPREQYF; DNA: TGTGCCAGCAGCTCTGGGACTAGCGGTATCCCTAGGGAGCAGTACTTC
D: TRBD1; J: TRBJ1-5; size: -; V: TRBV6-1; CDR3: CASSEGTRGRQPQHF; DNA: TGTGCCAGCAGTGAAGGAACCAGGGGGCGTCAGCCCCAGCATTTT
D: TRBD2; J: TRBJ2-1; size: many; V: TRBV30; CDR3: CAWAWGGEQFF; DNA: TGTGCCTGGGCCTGGGGGGGGGAGCAGTTCTTC
D: -; J: TRBJ1-4; size: -; V: TRBV6-5; CDR3: CASRPGADEKLFF; DNA: TGTGCCAGCAGACCGGGTGCAGATGAAAAACTGTTTTTT
D: -; J: TRBJ2-2; size: few; V: TRBV5-1; CDR3: CASSFPYTGELFF; DNA: TGCGCCAGCAGCTTTCCGTACACCGGGGAGCTGTTTTTT
D: TRBD2; J: TRBJ2-1; size: -; V: TRBV5-4; CDR3: CASSPSRGGSIDEQFF; DNA: TGTGCCAGCAGCCCCTCGCGGGGGGGGAGTATCGATGAGCAGTTCTTC
D: -; J: TRBJ1-5; size: few; V: TRBV6-1; CDR3: CASSVQTGNQPQHF; DNA: TGTGCCAGCAGTGTTCAAACGGGGAATCAGCCCCAGCATTTT
D: -; J: TRBJ1-1; size: -; V: TRBV6-1; CDR3: CASRGTTMNTEAFF; DNA: TGTGCCAGCAGGGGGACTACCATGAACACTGAAGCTTTCTTT
D: -; J: TRBJ2-7; size: -; V: TRBV5-4; CDR3: CASSLGSRADSYEQYF; DNA: TGTGCCAGCAGCTTGGGTAGTAGGGCGGATTCCTACGAGCAGTACTTC
D: -; J: TRBJ1-2; size: -; V: TRBV5-6; CDR3: CASSRHGDSGYTF; DNA: TGTGCCAGCAGCCGACATGGTGACTCGGGCTACACCTTC